These 30 T cell receptor beta chains were sequenced from one sample in a study of cytomegalovirus exposure and HLA in healthy donors. The table came from immunoSEQ multiplex PCR; TCRdb's copy has only in-frame clones and leaves some out. The sample has roughly 250,000 clones; about 83% are singletons. Sequencing used PBMCs. The receptors here all came from a young man in good health and CMV-seronegative.

V and J are TRBV7-8 and TRBJ2-2; D ambiguous. The CDR3 extends over 13 amino acids. Trimming shortened V by 1 base and J by 6 bases, and 6 bases separated the two germline ends. The germline gives CDR1 SGHVS, CDR2 FQNEAQ. The CDR3 is CASSLGAPGELFF. As DNA, the CDR3 is TGTGCCAGCAGCTTAGGGGCCCCCGGGGAGCTGTTTTTT.

The chain recombines TRBV27 with TRBJ1-4; 9 bases line up with TRBD1. The CDR3 runs to 15 residues. Germline-derived CDR1 and CDR2 are MNHEY and SMNVEV (reference sequence). V dropped 6 bases and J dropped 8; count of bases not matched to a gene: 10. The DNA of the CDR3 is TGTGCCAGCAGGAAAAGGACAGGGGAGGACGAAAAACTGTTTTTT. Its translation is CASRKRTGEDEKLFF.

This clone appeared a few times. This chain links TRBV18 with TRBJ1-3, with D perhaps TRBD1 (6 bases). Germline assignment: CDR1 KGHSH and CDR2 LQKENI. The CDR3 extends over 15 amino acids. The V and J ends lost 2 bases and 4 bases respectively, with 12 bases between them. The CDR3 DNA sequence: TGTGCCAGCTCACCAGCGGGGGCGCCCGGAAACACCATATATTTT. Amino acid sequence: CASSPAGAPGNTIYF.

The CDR3 reads CASSPGITGELFF. CDR3 nucleotides: TGTGCCAGCAGCCCAGGGATCACCGGGGAGCTGTTTTTT. The V gene is TRBV11-3, the J gene TRBJ2-2, with D perhaps matching TRBD1 (5 bases). V gave up 5 bases and J gave up 4 bases, with 8 bases separating them. CDR1 is SGHNT and CDR2 is YENEEA in the germline V gene. The CDR3 is made up of 13 amino acids.

The genes are TRBV7-2 and TRBJ1-4; 8 bases fit TRBD1. Germline values: CDR1 SGHTA, CDR2 FQGNSA. V lost 3 bases to trimming and J lost 8 bases; unmatched junction nucleotides: 5. The CDR3 length is 14 residues. CDR3 in DNA: TGTGCCAGCAGCTTGGACAGGGCTTCAGAAAAACTGTTTTTT. Amino acids: CASSLDRASEKLFF.

The chain recombines TRBV4-3 with TRBJ2-7; 8 nucleotides line up with TRBD1. The CDR3 totals 15 residues. Germline trimming cut 0 bases from V and 3 bases from J; bases unmatched to any gene: 4. Germline V CDR1 and CDR2: LGHNA, YSLEER. The CDR3 protein is CASSQEGQDLYEQYF. CDR3 bases: TGCGCCAGCAGCCAAGAGGGACAGGACCTCTACGAGCAGTACTTC.

CDR3 amino acids: CSVRSGGAPGELFF. The CDR3 nucleotides read TGCAGCGTTAGAAGCGGGGGGGCCCCCGGGGAGCTGTTTTTT. The J gene is TRBJ2-2, the V gene TRBV29-1, with TRBD2 matching 10 bases. CDR3 size: 14 residues. Looked up from germline, CDR1 is SQVTM and CDR2 is ANQGSEA. The V segment lost 5 bases and the J segment 6 bases; nucleotides outside the gene matches: 6.

The gene calls are TRBV27 and TRBJ2-1, with TRBD2 matching over 12 bases. V lost 6 bases, J lost 7 bases, and 4 bases stayed unmatched. Per germline, CDR1 MNHEY and CDR2 SMNVEV (reference sequence). The CDR3 runs 14 residues. The DNA for the CDR3 is TGTGCCAGCAGCTGGACTAGCGGGACTAATGAGCAGTTCTTC. Translating gives CASSWTSGTNEQFF.

The chain combines TRBV9 with TRBJ2-1; D possibly corresponds to TRBD2 (6 bases). The CDR3 loop spans 14 amino acids. Germline V gives CDR1 SGDLS, CDR2 YYNGEE. V was cut by 0 bases and J by 7 bases, with 11 bases left in between. CDR3 sequence: CASSVGGGKNEQFF. CDR3 nucleotide sequence: TGTGCCAGCAGCGTAGGGGGCGGGAAGAATGAGCAGTTCTTC.

The chain employs TRBV19 and TRBJ2-7; 7 bases map to TRBD1. V trimming: 3 bases; J trimming: 9 bases; junction bases outside the gene matches: 11. In germline, CDR1 is LNHDA, CDR2 SQIVND (reference sequence). The CDR3 spans 14 residues. CDR3 sequence reads: CASSINRGLLRQYF. The CDR3, as DNA: TGTGCCAGTAGTATTAACAGGGGCCTTTTGAGGCAGTACTTC.

This chain uses TRBV28 with TRBJ1-3; no firm D call. Trimming cost V 3 bases and J 7 bases, with 13 bases left between them. The CDR3 totals 14 residues. The V gene's germline CDR1 is MDHEN and CDR2 SYDVKM. The CDR3 sequence: CASSFAAGGNTIYF. For the CDR3, the DNA is TGTGCCAGCAGTTTTGCGGCCGGCGGGAACACCATATATTTT.

This chain uses TRBV10-1 with TRBJ2-1; TRBD2 agrees at 13 bases. The junction had 8 bases not matched to a gene; V was cut back by 5 bases and J by 7 bases. Germline CDR1 WNHNN, CDR2 SYGVQD (reference sequence). The CDR3 length is 16 residues. The CDR3 loop is CASSPGLAGADNEQFF. The CDR3 DNA follows: TGCGCCAGCAGTCCCGGACTAGCGGGAGCGGATAATGAGCAGTTCTTC.

CDR3 region: CASSTRTGGTKNIQYF. DNA of the CDR3: TGTGCCAGCAGTACCCGGACAGGGGGGACAAAAAACATTCAGTACTTC. This rearrangement joins TRBV27 to TRBJ2-4, with 10 bases aligning to TRBD1. The CDR3 loop spans 16 amino acids. Germline-derived CDR1 and CDR2 are MNHEY and SMNVEV (reference sequence). Trimming cost V 5 bases and J 4 bases; bases outside gene matches: 8.

V gene TRBV28 combines with J gene TRBJ2-5; tentative D call: TRBD2 (6 bases). Trimming pared 4 bases from V and 3 bases from J, leaving 12 bases between. This CDR3 region has 14 residues. CDR1 MDHEN and CDR2 SYDVKM come from the germline V gene. The CDR3 is CASSSGGEEETQYF. DNA of the CDR3: TGTGCCAGCAGTTCCGGGGGAGAGGAAGAGACCCAGTACTTC.

The CDR3 here is CASSNRGITYEQYF. The CDR3 DNA sequence: TGTGCCAGCAGTAACAGGGGGATTACCTACGAGCAGTACTTC. The gene calls are TRBV6-5 and TRBJ2-7, with TRBD1 matching over 8 bases. After removal of 5 bases from V and 2 bases from J, the junction contained 5 bases not matched to a gene. Germline CDR1 and CDR2: MNHEY and SVGAGI. CDR3 length equals 14 residues.

V usage is TRBV2 and J usage is TRBJ2-5; D call uncertain. V lost 5 bases and J lost 5, with 12 bases in between. The CDR3 is made up of 13 amino acids. From germline, CDR1 is SNHLY and CDR2 FYNNEI. CDR3 nucleotide sequence: TGTGCCAGCAGTTGGCGAGTGGAGGAGACCCAGTACTTC. Encoded protein: CASSWRVEETQYF.

The CDR3 is CASSPLAGGGTDTQYF. The CDR3 DNA follows: TGTGCCAGCAGCCCCCTAGCGGGAGGGGGCACAGATACGCAGTATTTT. The chain has TRBV7-8 and TRBJ2-3; 12 bases align to TRBD2. Germline CDR1 and CDR2: SGHVS and FQNEAQ. J was trimmed by 1 base and V by 5 bases; bases with no gene match: 4. The CDR3 contains 16 residues.

CDR3 coding DNA: TGCGCCAGCAGCGCGAGAACCGGGACAGGGGGTGACGAGCAGTACTTC. It translates to CASSARTGTGGDEQYF. The chain combines TRBV5-1 with TRBJ2-7, with TRBD1 matching over 11 bases. J gave up 5 bases and V 4 bases, and 11 bases lay outside the gene matches. This CDR3 region has 16 residues. CDR1 is SGHRS, CDR2 YFSETQ, per germline.

The rearrangement joins TRBV27 to TRBJ1-6; maybe TRBD1 (6 bases). Per the germline V gene, CDR1 is MNHEY and CDR2 is SMNVEV (reference sequence). Trimming took 0 bases from V and 11 from J, leaving 17 bases between them. The CDR3 has 16 residues. CDR3 loop: CASSLSNAGAVTPLHF. The CDR3 DNA reads TGTGCCAGCAGTTTATCGAACGCGGGGGCCGTAACACCCCTCCACTTT.

The chain couples TRBV30 to TRBJ2-3; D is undetermined. Germline V lookup: CDR1 GTSNPN, CDR2 SVGIG (reference sequence). V was pared by 1 base and J by 4 bases, with 15 bases between. The CDR3 covers 15 residues. The CDR3 spells CAWSAKTSLSDTQYF. The DNA for the CDR3 is TGTGCCTGGAGTGCTAAGACTTCTCTTTCAGATACGCAGTATTTT.

The V call is TRBV5-6, the J call TRBJ2-2; D is possibly TRBD1 (6 bases). The CDR3 covers 14 residues. V was shortened by 3 bases and J by 3 bases, with 9 bases between the two germline ends. Germline CDR1 SGHDT, CDR2 YYEEEE. CDR3 DNA sequence: TGTGCCAGCAGCTCCGGACAGTACACCGGGGAGCTGTTTTTT. Residues: CASSSGQYTGELFF.

This rearrangement joins TRBV15 to TRBJ2-7, with D perhaps matching TRBD2 (5 bases). V lost 2 bases, J lost 1 base, and 27 bases lay in between. The CDR3 loop spans 20 amino acids. Germline V CDR1 and CDR2: LNHNV, YYDKDF (reference sequence). The CDR3 sequence is CATSRLSDVNWAGRSYEQYF. Written as DNA, the CDR3 is TGTGCCACCAGCAGATTATCCGACGTGAATTGGGCGGGTAGGTCCTACGAGCAGTACTTC.

The gene calls are TRBV29-1 and TRBJ2-7, with 9 bases aligning to TRBD2. This CDR3 region has 15 residues. The V and J ends lost 0 bases and 4 bases, in that order; junction bases with no gene match: 7. From germline, CDR1 is SQVTM and CDR2 ANQGSEA. CDR3 bases: TGCAGCGTTGAAGATTATAGCGGGAGTGAGTACGAGCAGTACTTC. Translation gives CSVEDYSGSEYEQYF.

This clone was recorded many times. The chain joins TRBV6-6 to TRBJ2-1, with D possibly matching TRBD1 (5 bases). The germline CDR1 and CDR2 sequences are MNHNY and SVGAGI (reference sequence). The CDR3 contains 13 residues. Trimming took 6 bases from V and 3 from J, leaving 9 bases between them. The CDR3 protein is CASSLDSYNEQFF. Here the CDR3 DNA reads TGTGCCAGCAGCCTCGACAGCTACAATGAGCAGTTCTTC.

The V gene is TRBV10-2, the J gene TRBJ2-3; no clear D. Trimming cost V 2 bases and J 14 bases, with 8 bases left between them. The CDR3 has 10 amino acids. Per the germline V gene, CDR1 is WSHSY and CDR2 is SAAADI. DNA for the CDR3: TGCGCCAGCAGTGAGGGAGCGAGGTATTTT. Its translation: CASSEGARYF.

The V and J genes are TRBV6-1 and TRBJ2-4, with 8 bases aligning to TRBD1. The CDR3 covers 17 residues. Trimming cost V 3 bases and J 0 bases; bases outside gene matches: 7. The germline V gene has CDR1 MNHNS and CDR2 SASEGT. Here the CDR3 DNA reads TGTGCCAGCAGTGACCCGACAGGGGACCTAGCCAAAAACATTCAGTACTTC. Its protein is CASSDPTGDLAKNIQYF.

V gene TRBV5-1 combines with J gene TRBJ2-1; 9 positions agree with TRBD2. The CDR3 has 15 amino acids. Looked up from germline, CDR1 is SGHRS and CDR2 is YFSETQ. The trim removed 4 bases at V and 5 bases at J, leaving 7 bases unmatched. CDR3 sequence reads: CASSMVAGVNNEQFF. The CDR3 nucleotides read TGCGCCAGCAGCATGGTAGCGGGGGTTAACAATGAGCAGTTCTTC.

V usage is TRBV27 and J usage is TRBJ1-1; 8 bases are shared with TRBD1. Germline assignment: CDR1 MNHEY and CDR2 SMNVEV (reference sequence). The trim removed 2 bases at V and 4 bases at J, leaving 3 bases unmatched. This CDR3 comprises 14 residues. The CDR3 here is CASSLQGAGTEAFF. The CDR3 DNA is TGTGCCAGCAGTTTACAGGGGGCCGGCACTGAAGCTTTCTTT.

V usage is TRBV10-2 and J usage is TRBJ2-7; 7 bases align to TRBD2. The CDR3 covers 14 residues. Trimming took 4 bases from V and 0 from J; bases not matched to a gene: 3. Looked up from germline, CDR1 is WSHSY and CDR2 is SAAADI. The CDR3, as DNA: TGCGCCAGCAGTGGTGCTAGCGGCTCCTACGAGCAGTACTTC. Its translation is CASSGASGSYEQYF.

This clone was seen just once. This sequence joins TRBV7-8 and TRBJ2-5; TRBD1 is a possible D gene (5 bases). The V end lost 5 bases, the J end lost 6 bases, and 19 bases lay between the germline ends. The CDR3 consists of 15 residues. Germline V gene sequence: CDR1 SGHVS, CDR2 FQNEAQ. The CDR3 DNA follows: TGTGCCAGCAGCGACGAATACCCCGACAGCCAGACCCAGTACTTC. Translating gives CASSDEYPDSQTQYF.